A selection of T cell receptor beta chains follows, all from one sample in a study of metastatic and nonmetastatic thyroid tumors. TCRdb re-analyzed the PCR reads through MiXCR. The sample shows 45,000 or so clones, 4% of them seen only once. What was sequenced was blood. The receptor source for this set is a female donor with papillary thyroid cancer or a benign thyroid nodule (not recorded which). Some clones in this sample may be carry-over from other donors' samples. Each CDR3 is given with its conserved first and last residue. The D gene is left open where the match is weak. Part of the rows lack a size; the others show once, few, many or a class for expanded clones.

TGTGCCAGCAGTTTATTGGACTCTGGAAACACCATATATTTT,CASSLLDSGNTIYF,TRBJ1-3,many,TRBV12-3/TRBV12-4,NA
TGTGCCAGCAGCTCCAAGCGGGTCAGTCGCGGCTACACCTTC,CASSSKRVSRGYTF,TRBJ1-2,many,TRBV14,NA
TGTGCCAGCAGCTTAGACGACAGATCCACAGATACGCAGTATTTT,CASSLDDRSTDTQYF,TRBJ2-3,NA,TRBV7-6,NA
TGTGCCAGCAGTTTAACCCAGGCACGCGGTGTGCCCCAGCATTTT,CASSLTQARGVPQHF,TRBJ1-5,many,TRBV27,NA
TGTGCCAGCAGTACGGGGAGGGAACGCGGTCAGCCCCAGCATTTT,CASSTGRERGQPQHF,TRBJ1-5,few,TRBV28,NA
TGCGCCAGCAGCCAGCGGGGCATGGAGGCGACTAATGAAAAACTGTTTTTT,CASSQRGMEATNEKLFF,TRBJ1-4,many,TRBV4-1,NA
TGTGCCAGCAGACTAGGGATTCAGGGGAACACCGGGGAGCTGTTTTTT,CASRLGIQGNTGELFF,TRBJ2-2,few,TRBV7-9,NA
TGTGCCAGCAGATATCAGGGGGCCAATCAGCCCCAGCATTTT,CASRYQGANQPQHF,TRBJ1-5,few,TRBV27,TRBD1
TGTGCCAGCAGTGAACCCTTCAGGAACACTGAAGCTTTCTTT,CASSEPFRNTEAFF,TRBJ1-1,many,TRBV6-1,NA
TGTGCCAGCAAAGGGACGGTTCCCCTTTGGGAGCAGTACTTC,CASKGTVPLWEQYF,TRBJ2-7,few,TRBV6-1,NA
TGTGCCAGCAGCGGTGTGAGGACCTCCTATGGCTACACCTTC,CASSGVRTSYGYTF,TRBJ1-2,NA,TRBV9,NA
TGTGCCAGTAGTATAGACGGACAGCTCCTCTCTGGGGCCAACGTCCTGACTTTC,CASSIDGQLLSGANVLTF,TRBJ2-6,NA,TRBV19,NA
TGTGCCAGCTCGACAGGGCCAAGCTCCTACGAGCAGTACTTC,CASSTGPSSYEQYF,TRBJ2-7,NA,TRBV28,TRBD1
TGTGCCGGCATTACACAGGGGGAGAACAATCAGCCCCAGCATTTT,CAGITQGENNQPQHF,TRBJ1-5,NA,TRBV6-5,TRBD1
TGTGCCAGCTCACTGCAGGGCACTGAAGCTTTCTTT,CASSLQGTEAFF,TRBJ1-1,many,TRBV18,NA
TGCGCCAGCAGCTTATCAGCGAGTACCGGGGAGCTGTTTTTT,CASSLSASTGELFF,TRBJ2-2,many,TRBV5-1,NA
TGTGCCAGCAGTTACCTGCCTGTGAAGGTCACAGATACGCAGTATTTT,CASSYLPVKVTDTQYF,TRBJ2-3,NA,TRBV6-5,NA
TGTGCCTGGAGCCGAGACTTACCGAGCAATCAGCCCCAGCATTTT,CAWSRDLPSNQPQHF,TRBJ1-5,many,TRBV30,NA
TGTGCCAGCAGTGAAGCGGGACAGGGGTACGAGCAGTACTTC,CASSEAGQGYEQYF,TRBJ2-7,few,TRBV6-1,TRBD1
TGTGCCAGCAGCTTAGGGGATGCCTCGGGGACTGAAGCTTTCTTT,CASSLGDASGTEAFF,TRBJ1-1,many,TRBV7-9,NA
TGTGCCAGCAACCCAAATGAGTTGACAGGCCATATGAACACTGAAGCTTTCTTT,CASNPNELTGHMNTEAFF,TRBJ1-1,many,TRBV7-8,NA
TGTGCCAGCACCGCAAGGCAGACCACAGATACGCAGTATTTT,CASTARQTTDTQYF,TRBJ2-3,NA,TRBV2,NA
TGCAGTGCTTGGACTAGCGGACCCCTGTTCTCCTACGAGCAGTACTTC,CSAWTSGPLFSYEQYF,TRBJ2-7,few,TRBV20-1,TRBD2
TGTGCCAGCAGTTTGAGTAGCGGGAACGAGCATTACTTC,CASSLSSGNEHYF,TRBJ2-7,NA,TRBV6-5,TRBD2
TGCAGTGCTAGAATCGGGAGCGGGACAGATACGCAGTATTTT,CSARIGSGTDTQYF,TRBJ2-3,many,TRBV20-1,NA
TGTGCCAGCGGAACTCACCAGGGGGCGGACTACGAGCAGTACTTC,CASGTHQGADYEQYF,TRBJ2-7,few,TRBV28,TRBD1
TGTGCCAGCAGTGACCAAGAGACTAGCTCCTACAATGAGCAGTTCTTC,CASSDQETSSYNEQFF,TRBJ2-1,many,TRBV2,NA
TGTGCCAGCAGTGAATCTGGGAGGGGCTATGGCTACACCTTC,CASSESGRGYGYTF,TRBJ1-2,medium-sized,TRBV6-1,NA
TGTGCTAGTGGTTTGGTACTTCGGGGGGCGGACTATGGCTACACCTTC,CASGLVLRGADYGYTF,TRBJ1-2,NA,TRBV12-5,NA
TGTGCCATCACCGAGACAGGAGTCACTGAAGCTTTCTTT,CAITETGVTEAFF,TRBJ1-1,many,TRBV10-3,NA
TGCAGTGCTATCCGGACGGGAAATTCACCCCTCCACTTT,CSAIRTGNSPLHF,TRBJ1-6,NA,TRBV20-1,NA
TGTGCCAGCTCACCACCCGGGACAGCGATAAAGATGCAGTACTTC,CASSPPGTAIKMQYF,TRBJ2-7,many,TRBV18,TRBD1
TGTGCCAGTAATTTAGGAAACACTGAAGCTTTCTTT,CASNLGNTEAFF,TRBJ1-1,NA,TRBV19,NA
TGTGCCAACAGCGATGGACAAGGGGGATACAATGAGCAGTTCTTC,CANSDGQGGYNEQFF,TRBJ2-1,few,TRBV6-1,NA
TGTGCCAGTAGTATAGCCGGCGGGTACACCTTC,CASSIAGGYTF,TRBJ1-2,NA,TRBV19,NA
TGCGCCAGCAGTCAGGGATTGCGCTATGGCTACACCTTC,CASSQGLRYGYTF,TRBJ1-2,many,TRBV10-2,NA
TGCAGTGCTAGCCGCCCCAGGGGGGAGGGATGGGAGCAGTTCTTC,CSASRPRGEGWEQFF,TRBJ2-1,NA,TRBV20-1,NA
TGTGCCAGCAGCCGGGCAGGGTCACCCCTCCACTTT,CASSRAGSPLHF,TRBJ1-6,NA,TRBV7-8,NA
TGTGCCAGCAGTAGTGAAAGGGGCTACTCTGGAAACACCATATATTTT,CASSSERGYSGNTIYF,TRBJ1-3,many,TRBV9,NA
TGTGCCACCAGTGATACCCGAGGACTAGCGGGAGAGACCCAGTACTTC,CATSDTRGLAGETQYF,TRBJ2-5,many,TRBV24-1,TRBD2
TGTGCCAGCAGTTACTCGACAGGGTCTGATCAGCCCCAGCATTTT,CASSYSTGSDQPQHF,TRBJ1-5,many,TRBV6-5,TRBD1
TGTGCCAGCCAGGGGGACGACCATGAATCTGGGGCCAACGTCCTGACTTTC,CASQGDDHESGANVLTF,TRBJ2-6,few,TRBV6-4,TRBD1
TGTGCCAGCAGCTTATTGGGGACTGAAGCTTTCTTT,CASSLLGTEAFF,TRBJ1-1,many,TRBV7-8,NA
TGTGCCAGCAGTGAATATGGAGGGGGCGCGTATGGCTACACCTTC,CASSEYGGGAYGYTF,TRBJ1-2,many,TRBV25-1,TRBD1
TGTGCCAGCAATGAGACAGGGGCCACAGCTACACAGTATTTT,CASNETGATATQYF,TRBJ2-3,NA,TRBV6-4,TRBD1
TGTGCCAGCAGTCTGATGGGTAATGAGCAGTTCTTC,CASSLMGNEQFF,TRBJ2-1,NA,TRBV5-6,NA
TGTGCCAGCAGCTTAGTCGGGGCAGGGGACTATGGCTACACCTTC,CASSLVGAGDYGYTF,TRBJ1-2,few,TRBV11-2,NA
TGTGCCAGTAGGACAGGGGCGGTTGGTGCGCAGTACTTC,CASRTGAVGAQYF,TRBJ2-7,medium-sized,TRBV27,TRBD1
TGTGCCAGCAGTCCATGGGACAGGCAAAACATTCAGTACTTC,CASSPWDRQNIQYF,TRBJ2-4,many,TRBV12-3/TRBV12-4,TRBD1
TGTGCCAGCAGCCAAGATCTCCTAGCGGGAGACACCGGGGAGCTGTTTTTT,CASSQDLLAGDTGELFF,TRBJ2-2,many,TRBV3-1,TRBD2
TGTGCCAGCAGTTTCCCGGCACAGGGGGCACCTGAGCAGTTCTTC,CASSFPAQGAPEQFF,TRBJ2-1,many,TRBV3-1,TRBD1
TGTGCCATCAGTAGACAGTTGAACACTGAAGCTTTCTTT,CAISRQLNTEAFF,TRBJ1-1,many,TRBV10-3,NA